This is a list of T cell receptor beta chains from one sample in a study of OX40 agonist ivuxolimab in advanced cancers. Profiling relied on immunoSEQ multiplex PCR, and the TCRdb table lists in-frame clones only, not all of them. The sample holds approximately 72,000 clones; about 90% are singletons and the top ten take under 1%. The material was CD4+ or CD8+ T cells sorted from blood, obtained in a trial of the OX40 agonist ivuxolimab. These receptors were collected from an adult with an advanced solid tumor such as melanoma, head and neck, liver or kidney cancer. Both conserved end residues are part of each CDR3. D genes are given only for firm matches. Size tells how often a clone was seen (once, few, many) or the class of an expanded clone, and some rows leave it out.

length: 13
size: .
V: TRBV30
J: TRBJ1-2
D: .
DNA: TGTGCCTGCCTTACAGGGAAGAACTATGGCTACACCTTC
CDR3: CACLTGKNYGYTF

length: 15
size: once
V: TRBV7-3
J: TRBJ1-1
D: .
DNA: TGTGCCAGCAGCTTAACAGGGGGGTCGAACACTGAAGCTTTCTTT
CDR3: CASSLTGGSNTEAFF

length: 14
size: .
V: TRBV9
J: TRBJ2-7
D: .
DNA: TGTGCCAGCAGCGTACGGCGGGACTCCTACGAGCAGTACTTC
CDR3: CASSVRRDSYEQYF

length: 13
size: .
V: TRBV6-6
J: TRBJ1-2
D: .
DNA: TGTGCCAGCGGTGGGGGGGCTAACTATGGCTACACCTTC
CDR3: CASGGGANYGYTF

length: 14
size: .
V: TRBV11-2
J: TRBJ1-1
D: .
DNA: TGTGCCAGCAGCTTAGATAAGGAAGACACTGAAGCTTTCTTT
CDR3: CASSLDKEDTEAFF

length: 11
size: .
V: TRBV28
J: TRBJ1-1
D: TRBD1
DNA: TGTGCCAGCACCGGACAGGCCCGGGCTTTCTTT
CDR3: CASTGQARAFF

length: 14
size: .
V: TRBV19
J: TRBJ2-7
D: TRBD1
DNA: TGTGCCAGTAGTGACCGGGACAGAGCCTACGAGCAGTACTTC
CDR3: CASSDRDRAYEQYF

length: 17
size: .
V: TRBV7-9
J: TRBJ1-4
D: .
DNA: TGTGCCAGCAGCGCAACAGCCGGAAGAGCGAAGGGGGAAAAACTGTTTTTT
CDR3: CASSATAGRAKGEKLFF

length: 16
size: .
V: TRBV6-5
J: TRBJ2-3
D: .
DNA: TGTGCCAGCAGTTACTCGAGACATATCGGCACAGATACGCAGTATTTT
CDR3: CASSYSRHIGTDTQYF

length: 13
size: few
V: TRBV6-1
J: TRBJ1-2
D: .
DNA: TGTGCCAGCACCACAGCGGTCTACTATGGCTACACCTTC
CDR3: CASTTAVYYGYTF

length: 18
size: .
V: TRBV14
J: TRBJ1-2
D: .
DNA: TGTGCCAGCAGCCAAGACGCGACAGGATATTCGAGTTACTATGGCTACACCTTC
CDR3: CASSQDATGYSSYYGYTF

length: 15
size: few
V: TRBV11-1
J: TRBJ2-7
D: TRBD2
DNA: TGTGCCAGCAGCTTAGCGTCGGGGACTAGCCACGAGCAGTACTTC
CDR3: CASSLASGTSHEQYF

length: 11
size: .
V: TRBV2
J: TRBJ1-1
D: .
DNA: TGTGCCAGCAGGGTGAACACTGAAGCTTTCTTT
CDR3: CASRVNTEAFF

length: 14
size: .
V: TRBV2
J: TRBJ2-5
D: .
DNA: TGTGCCAGCAGTGGGGCAGGGGTGGTCGAGACCCAGTACTTC
CDR3: CASSGAGVVETQYF

length: 14
size: .
V: TRBV18
J: TRBJ1-5
D: .
DNA: TGTGCCAGCTCGACGTCGTATAGCAATCAGCCCCAGCATTTT
CDR3: CASSTSYSNQPQHF

length: 13
size: .
V: TRBV19
J: TRBJ2-7
D: .
DNA: TGTGCCAGTAGTAGACAAAAGGGGTACGAGCAGTACTTC
CDR3: CASSRQKGYEQYF

length: 13
size: .
V: TRBV9
J: TRBJ1-2
D: .
DNA: TGTGCCAGCAGCGTAGACCGAACGCATGGCTACACCTTC
CDR3: CASSVDRTHGYTF

length: 16
size: few
V: TRBV4-1
J: TRBJ2-1
D: .
DNA: TGCGCCAGCAGCCAAAATCCCCACAGGGTAATGGGTGAGCAGTTCTTC
CDR3: CASSQNPHRVMGEQFF

length: 15
size: once
V: TRBV2
J: TRBJ1-5
D: TRBD1
DNA: TGTGCCAGCAGTGGCTTAGGGGGCGGGAATCAGCCCCAGCATTTT
CDR3: CASSGLGGGNQPQHF

length: 14
size: .
V: TRBV19
J: TRBJ1-3
D: .
DNA: TGTGCCAGTAGTATTGCCGGTTCTGGAAACACCATATATTTT
CDR3: CASSIAGSGNTIYF

length: 15
size: .
V: TRBV29-1
J: TRBJ2-3
D: TRBD2
DNA: TGCAGCGTTGACTGGGGTAGCGGGAAGTCAGATACGCAGTATTTT
CDR3: CSVDWGSGKSDTQYF

length: 15
size: .
V: TRBV6-6
J: TRBJ2-2
D: TRBD1
DNA: TGTGCCAGCACTAGGACAGGGGACGACACCGGGGAGCTGTTTTTT
CDR3: CASTRTGDDTGELFF

length: 16
size: .
V: TRBV6-6
J: TRBJ1-1
D: .
DNA: TGTGCCAGCAGTCGTACCCGGGAGTTCATGAACACTGAAGCTTCCTTT
CDR3: CASSRTREFMNTEASF

length: 11
size: .
V: TRBV6-6
J: TRBJ2-1
D: .
DNA: TGTGCCAGCAGCAGTTGGAATGAGCAGTTCTTC
CDR3: CASSSWNEQFF

length: 17
size: .
V: TRBV5-4
J: TRBJ2-1
D: TRBD2
DNA: TGTGCCGGCAGCCGAAGACTAGCGGGGGGGCAGGTGGATGAGCAGTTCTTC
CDR3: CAGSRRLAGGQVDEQFF

length: 17
size: few
V: TRBV5-6
J: TRBJ1-5
D: TRBD1
DNA: TGTGCCAGCAGCTTCATGGGACAGGGAAGACTCAATCAGCCCCAGCATTTT
CDR3: CASSFMGQGRLNQPQHF

length: 14
size: once
V: TRBV6-5
J: TRBJ2-7
D: .
DNA: TGTGCCAGCAGTTACTCCGCGGGGACCTACGAGCAGTACTTC
CDR3: CASSYSAGTYEQYF

length: 16
size: .
V: TRBV5-1
J: TRBJ2-7
D: .
DNA: TGCGCCAGCAGCTTGGCGGTTGGGGAGTTTCCCTACGAGCAGTACTTC
CDR3: CASSLAVGEFPYEQYF

length: 16
size: .
V: TRBV7-2
J: TRBJ1-5
D: .
DNA: TGTGCCAGCAGCTTAGACGCTAACGTCCTCAATCAGCCCCAGCATTTT
CDR3: CASSLDANVLNQPQHF

length: 14
size: .
V: TRBV6-6
J: TRBJ1-6
D: .
DNA: TGTGCCAGCAGACCCATCGAAAATAATTCACCCCTCCACTTT
CDR3: CASRPIENNSPLHF

length: 12
size: .
V: TRBV2
J: TRBJ2-5
D: TRBD1
DNA: TGTGCCGGACAGGGTTACCAAGAGACCCAGTACTTC
CDR3: CAGQGYQETQYF

length: 15
size: .
V: TRBV19
J: TRBJ1-4
D: .
DNA: TGTGCCAGTGGAGTGGAGAGAACAACTAATGAAAAACTGTTTTTT
CDR3: CASGVERTTNEKLFF

length: 14
size: .
V: TRBV4-3
J: TRBJ2-5
D: TRBD1
DNA: TGCGCCAGCAGCACACACAGGGGTACGGAGACCCAGTACTTC
CDR3: CASSTHRGTETQYF

length: 18
size: .
V: TRBV23-1
J: TRBJ2-7
D: .
DNA: TGCGCCAGCAGTCAAAGGGCAGGAACAAGAATAAATTCCTACGAGCAGTACTTC
CDR3: CASSQRAGTRINSYEQYF

length: 12
size: once
V: TRBV7-8
J: TRBJ1-1
D: .
DNA: TGTGCCAGCAGCTTGGGGGAAACTGAAGCTTTCTTT
CDR3: CASSLGETEAFF

length: 16
size: .
V: TRBV27
J: TRBJ2-5
D: TRBD2
DNA: TGTGCCAGCAGGCGCCCTCCTAGCGGGGGCCAAGAGACCCAGTACTTC
CDR3: CASRRPPSGGQETQYF

length: 13
size: once
V: TRBV6-1
J: TRBJ2-5
D: TRBD2
DNA: TGTGCCAGCAGGAGGGAGGGCACAGAGACCCAGTACTTC
CDR3: CASRREGTETQYF

length: 15
size: .
V: TRBV5-1
J: TRBJ2-5
D: .
DNA: TGCGCCAGCAGCTCCCAGGCTGAGGGGCGGGAGACCCAGTACTTC
CDR3: CASSSQAEGRETQYF

length: 15
size: .
V: TRBV2
J: TRBJ2-6
D: .
DNA: TGTGCCAGCATCCAGGAGGCCTCTGGGGCCAACGTCCTGACTTTC
CDR3: CASIQEASGANVLTF

length: 16
size: .
V: TRBV7-2
J: TRBJ2-1
D: TRBD2
DNA: TGTGCCAGCAGCCCAGAAATGGCGGGGGGGCGAAGTGAGCAGTTCTTC
CDR3: CASSPEMAGGRSEQFF

length: 15
size: .
V: TRBV7-9
J: TRBJ2-7
D: TRBD1
DNA: TGTGCCAGCGCAGGACGGGCAGGGGGCACCTACGAGCAGTACTTC
CDR3: CASAGRAGGTYEQYF

length: 14
size: .
V: TRBV15
J: TRBJ2-7
D: TRBD2
DNA: TGTGCCACCAGCCCTCGGGGGGGCAGCGACGAGCAGTACTTC
CDR3: CATSPRGGSDEQYF

length: 16
size: once
V: TRBV6-5
J: TRBJ2-7
D: TRBD2
DNA: TGTGCCAGCAGTTACTCGATCGGGATAGCGGGGGACGAGCAGTACTTC
CDR3: CASSYSIGIAGDEQYF

length: 14
size: once
V: TRBV5-6
J: TRBJ1-3
D: TRBD1
DNA: TGTGCCAGCAGCTGGACAGGGGTTGGAAACACCATATATTTT
CDR3: CASSWTGVGNTIYF

length: 14
size: .
V: TRBV9
J: TRBJ1-1
D: TRBD1
DNA: TGTGCCAGCAGCGTAGGGGACAGGGTTACTGAAGCTTTCTTT
CDR3: CASSVGDRVTEAFF

length: 17
size: .
V: TRBV7-2
J: TRBJ2-5
D: TRBD2
DNA: TGTGCCAGCAGCTTAGGGGCTTTTACTAGCGGCCAAGAGACCCAGTACTTC
CDR3: CASSLGAFTSGQETQYF

length: 14
size: .
V: TRBV7-2
J: TRBJ2-7
D: .
DNA: TGTGCCAGCAGCAGGGAGCGGGCATCCTACGAGCAGTACTTC
CDR3: CASSRERASYEQYF

length: 14
size: .
V: TRBV7-2
J: TRBJ1-2
D: .
DNA: TGTGCCAGCAGCCCTGGTATGACTAACTATGGCTACACCTTC
CDR3: CASSPGMTNYGYTF

length: 17
size: .
V: TRBV5-6
J: TRBJ2-1
D: .
DNA: TGTGCCAGCAGCCCCGACCCAACAGGTGTAACCTACAATGAGCAGTTCTTC
CDR3: CASSPDPTGVTYNEQFF

length: 16
size: .
V: TRBV28
J: TRBJ1-1
D: .
DNA: TGTGCCACCAACCCGCCCAGGGACCCTTCGAACACTGAAGCTTTCTTT
CDR3: CATNPPRDPSNTEAFF

length: 11
size: .
V: TRBV28
J: TRBJ1-1
D: .
DNA: TGTGCCAGCAGATCCGGGGCGAGGGCTTTCTTT
CDR3: CASRSGARAFF

length: 18
size: .
V: TRBV19
J: TRBJ1-5
D: .
DNA: TGTGCCAGTAGTATTATGGGTGATACAGGGAGAAGCAATCAGCCCCAGCATTTT
CDR3: CASSIMGDTGRSNQPQHF

length: 14
size: .
V: TRBV6-1
J: TRBJ2-5
D: TRBD1
DNA: TGTGCCAGCAGGACCGGGACAGGGAGGGGGACCCAGTACTTC
CDR3: CASRTGTGRGTQYF

length: 14
size: .
V: TRBV7-9
J: TRBJ1-1
D: TRBD1
DNA: TGTGCCAGCAGCGCCCACAGGGGTACGGCTGAAGCTTTCTTT
CDR3: CASSAHRGTAEAFF

length: 13
size: .
V: TRBV30
J: TRBJ1-6
D: .
DNA: TGTGCCTGGAGTGTACCCGGAAGATCACCCCTCCACTTT
CDR3: CAWSVPGRSPLHF

length: 13
size: few
V: TRBV21-1
J: TRBJ2-7
D: .
DNA: TGTGCCAGCAGCAAATGGTCGGGATACGAGCAGTACTTC
CDR3: CASSKWSGYEQYF

length: 13
size: .
V: TRBV19
J: TRBJ2-5
D: TRBD1
DNA: TGTGCCAGTAGTATGGGACAGGAAGAGACCCAGTACTTC
CDR3: CASSMGQEETQYF

length: 15
size: .
V: TRBV7-9
J: TRBJ2-7
D: .
DNA: TGTGCCAGCAGCCTACAGGGTGGGGGTTCCTACGAGCAGTACTTC
CDR3: CASSLQGGGSYEQYF

length: 21
size: .
V: TRBV19
J: TRBJ2-2
D: TRBD1
DNA: TGTGCCAGTAGCCACCGGTTCGCCGGGACAGGGGAAGCGGGGAAGGGCGGGGAGCTGTTTTTT
CDR3: CASSHRFAGTGEAGKGGELFF